This TCR beta chain comes out of a study of blood T cell repertoires in COVID-19 (dated by TCRdb to about 2020). For context, the study as a whole: The collaborator samples originated in the United States, Italy and Spain and spanned the acute and convalescent phases of COVID-19. Where available, HLA class I and class II types were taken from metadata supplied by the sample provider and were not determined by assay-based typing. The repertoires were released in a freely available public database intended as a resource for research on the immune response to SARS-CoV-2. Samples came from the ongoing ImmuneRACE study (first 160 participants) plus 1,254 subjects from 6 global collaborators. The sample metadata nearly always contained a de-identified subject ID, COVID-19 status, age in years and sex. The material from the prospective study consisted of cDNA or gDNA derived from T cells, B-cell-depleted T cells, or PBMCs. Subjects who had been exposed to COVID-19, were actively infected with it, or had recovered from it provided the deeply sampled blood TCRbeta repertoires that made up the dataset.

The germline V gene gives CDR1 as MDHEN and CDR2 as SYDVKM. The CDR3 holds 14 amino acids from the cysteine to the phenylalanine. Solely the CDR3 DNA is kept, with 42 bases framed from the first base. Trimming takes 6 bases off V and 5 bases off J; junction bases not matched to a gene: 9. TCRbeta CDR3 regions were amplified from genomic DNA using the immunoSEQ Assay, a bias-controlled multiplex PCR. The paper's data handling went like this. Nucleated cell counts per sample were estimated from amplification of reference gene primers within the assay. To quantify the absolute abundance of each unique TCRbeta CDR3 rearrangement, sequence reads were collapsed and filtered. For each sample, productive Simpson clonality was calculated by taking the square root of Simpson's diversity index across productive rearrangements. The table comes from immuneACCESS by way of TCRdb, which keeps in-frame sequences with V and J called. Part of the clones is missing from these tables; in studies checked, under half for an unresolved V gene and the rest for unknown reasons. Clone size and V and J calls were adopted from that table, with D and trimming inferred from the DNA. This sample comprises approximately 210,000 clones, almost 85% of them detected only once. 15% of the sample is in the top ten clones.

Enrolling through a virtual design, the prospective study's participants ranged in age from roughly 18 to 89 years and lived across 24 United States geographic areas. In the prospective study, cohorts were assigned on the basis of participant-reported clinical history obtained from a screening survey and a study questionnaire. Recovered participants in ImmuneRACE Cohort 3 were defined by two consecutive negative NP/OP PCR tests, clearance by a healthcare professional, or resolution of symptoms. Each participant in the prospective study had whole blood, serum and a nasopharyngeal or oropharyngeal swab collected by mobile phlebotomists. Participants in the prospective study had the option to provide additional blood draws and questionnaires over a 2-month period. Blood samples from the prospective study were shipped frozen or at room temperature prior to DNA extraction. In the case of this clone: It lacks a known antigen. Base qualities were left out, and no much larger clone turns up one base away.

What the work shows at the level of the full study, not this receptor alone: How much clinical and demographic metadata was included differed by source and by participant, and the metadata was provided uncurated.

The sample was PBMCs or T cells enriched from blood (not recorded which). The clonotype comes from a man aged 40-55 years who had recovered from COVID-19. The sequence links TRBV28 to TRBJ2-7; TRBD2 fits 8 bases in the junction. At the DNA level, the sequence is TGTGCCAGCAGCCGAAACGGGGGGGGTAACGAGCAGTACTTC. It translates as CASSRNGGGNEQYF. Where the CDR3 stops, the reference TRBV28 and TRBJ2-7 genes take over; the full variable domain is DVKVTQSSRYLVKRTGEKVFLECVQDMDHENMFWYRQDPGLGLRLIYFSYDVKMKEKGDIPEGYSVSREKKERFSLILESASTNQTSMYLCASSRNGGGNEQYFGPGTRLTVT.